The sample holds many counts of the clone carrying this T cell receptor (beta chain). This specimen belongs to a study of T-cell reconstitution after alpha-beta-depleted transplantation in children. Preparation of the TCRbeta library involved a method that used unique molecular identifiers. One entry per CDR3 protein, called by TCRdb with MiXCR from the PCR reads. Here the sample spans about 610,000 distinct CDR3 sequences, roughly 10% being singletons. The material sequenced was PBMCs from the stem cell graft donor, taken from the stem cell graft. The TCR comes from a human donor who donated a stem cell graft to a child with acute myeloid leukemia.

CDR3 nucleotides: TGCAGTGCTAGAGATCCCAGCGGAGCAGGCAATGAGCAGTTCTTC. It encodes CSARDPSGAGNEQFF. This sequence joins TRBV20-1 and TRBJ2-1, with D perhaps matching TRBD2 (5 bases). Germline loops: CDR1 DFQATT, CDR2 SNEGSKA (reference sequence). With 0 bases removed from V and 6 bases from J, the gap between germline ends came to 15 bases. This CDR3 is 15 amino acids long.